This T cell receptor beta chain derives from a study of tumor-infiltrating lymphocytes in localized non-small cell lung cancer. Study overall: Several tumor histologies, both smoking statuses, and some post-neoadjuvant chemotherapy samples were included.

Trimming cost V 0 bases and J 8 bases, with 16 bases left between them. The germline V gene encodes CDR1 SGHTA and CDR2 FQGNSA. The CDR3 is 16 residues long. Study conclusions and caveats: Higher tumor T cell infiltration than in uninvolved lung was supported by TCRbeta sequencing. Different pieces of the same tissue were used for each assay. TCR sequencing covered a subset of patients with enough tissue.

The data were produced by immunoSEQ multiplex PCR, yet TCRdb's version contains in-frame clones alone and is incomplete. Among some 10,000 clones listed, around 82% were seen once. Of note for this clone: The antigen is undetermined.

This sequence originates from a human donor with non-small cell lung cancer. The chain couples TRBV7-2 to TRBJ1-4, with a possible D match to TRBD1 (6 bases). Sample: uninvolved lung tissue not adjacent to the tumor. The CDR3 nucleotides are TGTGCCAGCAGCTTAGCGCAGGCGGGGGCGGGGGAAAAACTGTTTTTT. Translating gives CASSLAQAGAGEKLFF.